This TCR beta chain originates from a study of pediatric ulcerative colitis. General observations from the study: Clonal expansions reduced rectal repertoire diversity in acute severe colitis. Rectal pinch biopsies may include blood-derived T cells.

Rectal tissue came from one to two pinch biopsies taken at colonoscopy. Per germline, CDR1 SGDLS and CDR2 YYNGEE. The CDR3 consists of 16 residues. With V trimmed by 0 bases and J by 3 bases, 7 bases remained unmatched. Each sample received Survey-level depth of up to 500,000 reads. Clones were sequenced by immunoSEQ multiplex PCR, and TCRdb holds only the in-frame ones, with some missing. Of roughly 45,000 clones in the sample, 60% to 85% were seen once. Regarding this clone: No antigen is known for it.

This TCR came from a girl aged 10-17 years with moderate ulcerative colitis. This chain joins TRBV9 and TRBJ2-5; 8 bases match TRBD1. Material: gut tissue. CDR3 sequence reads: CASSVGGRGREETQYF. CDR3 nucleotides: TGTGCCAGCAGCGTAGGGGGCAGGGGGCGGGAAGAGACCCAGTACTTC.